The clone carrying this T cell receptor (beta chain) was recorded once. Its target is not known. Germline loops: CDR1 LNHDA, CDR2 SQIVND (reference sequence). There are 14 residues in the CDR3. Trimming cost V 3 bases and J 0 bases, with 9 bases left between them. These data originate in a study of T cell responses to AZD1222 COVID-19 vaccine. Study-wide findings and caveats: The repertoires were collected only after the peak T cell response. Females made up more of the donors, who were largely white British, and clonal diversity may have come out too low. Spike-wide vaccine-associated CD4 TCRs dominated at 160-218 and 743-854. Spike-specific TCR breadth and depth grew following two AZD1222 doses.

Data came from immunoSEQ multiplex PCR; TCRdb stores just in-frame clones and leaves some out. The table records around 180,000 clones, almost 90% of them present only once. Specimen: peripheral blood, collected on day 0 of AZD1222 vaccination. The chain is built from TRBV19 and TRBJ2-7, with D possibly being TRBD2 (5 bases). The receptor was isolated from an adult in good health. CDR3 nucleotides: TGTGCCAGTAGTATTCGCGGACTCTCCTACGAGCAGTACTTC. Encoded protein: CASSIRGLSYEQYF.